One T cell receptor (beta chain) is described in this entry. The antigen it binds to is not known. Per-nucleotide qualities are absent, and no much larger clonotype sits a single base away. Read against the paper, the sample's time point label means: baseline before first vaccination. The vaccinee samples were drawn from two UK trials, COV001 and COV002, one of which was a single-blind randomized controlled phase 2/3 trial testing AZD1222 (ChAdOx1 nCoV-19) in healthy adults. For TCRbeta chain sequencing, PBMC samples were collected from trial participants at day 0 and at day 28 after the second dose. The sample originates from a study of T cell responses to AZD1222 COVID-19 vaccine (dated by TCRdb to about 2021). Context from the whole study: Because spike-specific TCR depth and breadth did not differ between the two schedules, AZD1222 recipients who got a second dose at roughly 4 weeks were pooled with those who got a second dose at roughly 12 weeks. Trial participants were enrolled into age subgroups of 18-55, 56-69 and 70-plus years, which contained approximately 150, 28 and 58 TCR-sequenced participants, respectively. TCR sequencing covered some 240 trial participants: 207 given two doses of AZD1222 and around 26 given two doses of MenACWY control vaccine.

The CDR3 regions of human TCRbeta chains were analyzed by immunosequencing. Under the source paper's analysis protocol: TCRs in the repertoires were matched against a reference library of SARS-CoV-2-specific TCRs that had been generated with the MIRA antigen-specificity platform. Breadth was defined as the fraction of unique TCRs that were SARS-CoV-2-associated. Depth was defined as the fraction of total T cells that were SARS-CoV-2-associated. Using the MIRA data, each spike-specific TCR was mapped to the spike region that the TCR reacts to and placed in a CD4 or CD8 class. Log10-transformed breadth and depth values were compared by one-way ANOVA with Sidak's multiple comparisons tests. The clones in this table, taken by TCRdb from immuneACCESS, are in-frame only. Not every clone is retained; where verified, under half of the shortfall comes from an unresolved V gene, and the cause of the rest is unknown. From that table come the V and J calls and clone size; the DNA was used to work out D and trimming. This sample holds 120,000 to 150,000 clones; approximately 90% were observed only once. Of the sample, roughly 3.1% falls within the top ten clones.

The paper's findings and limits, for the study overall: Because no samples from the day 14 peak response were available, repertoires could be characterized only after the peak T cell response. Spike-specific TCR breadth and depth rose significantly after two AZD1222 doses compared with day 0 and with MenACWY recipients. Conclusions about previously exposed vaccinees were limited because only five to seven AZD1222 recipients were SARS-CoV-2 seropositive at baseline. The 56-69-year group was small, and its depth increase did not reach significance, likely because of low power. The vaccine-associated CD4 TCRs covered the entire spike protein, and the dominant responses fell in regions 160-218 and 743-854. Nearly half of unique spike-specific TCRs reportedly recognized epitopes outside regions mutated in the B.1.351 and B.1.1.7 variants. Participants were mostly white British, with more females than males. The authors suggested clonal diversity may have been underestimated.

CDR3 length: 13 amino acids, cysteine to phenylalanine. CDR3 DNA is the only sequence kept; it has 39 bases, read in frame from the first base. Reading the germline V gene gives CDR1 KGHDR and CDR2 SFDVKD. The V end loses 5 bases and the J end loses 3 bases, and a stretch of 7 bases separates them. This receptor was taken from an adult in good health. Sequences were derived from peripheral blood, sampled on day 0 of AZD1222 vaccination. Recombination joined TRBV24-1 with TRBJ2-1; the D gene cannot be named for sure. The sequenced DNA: TGTGCCACCAGTGCCGGAAACTACAATGAGCAGTTCTTC. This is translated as CATSAGNYNEQFF.